This TCR beta chain is from a study of blood T cell repertoires in COVID-19. The wider study: The United States, Italy and Spain were the sources of the acute and convalescent COVID-19 samples. PBMCs, B-cell-depleted T cells, or T cells provided the cDNA or gDNA that made up the material.

In the study's own analysis: How many nucleated cells were present was estimated from reference gene primer amplification. Profiling relied on immunoSEQ multiplex PCR, and the TCRdb table lists in-frame clones only, not all of them. That table furnishes V, J and clone size, whereas the DNA furnished D and trimming. The data hold some 47,000 clones, with 90% observed a single time. The CDR3 length is 15 residues. With 2 bases removed from V and 4 bases from J, the gap between germline ends came to 11 bases. The V gene's germline CDR1 is KGHSH and CDR2 LQKENI. This TCR was sampled from a man aged 70 or older with acute or convalescent COVID-19. The sample consisted of peripheral blood. The chain has TRBV18 and TRBJ2-2, with a possible D match to TRBD1 (6 bases). The CDR3 spells CASSPMAGATGELFF. The CDR3 coding sequence is TGTGCCAGCTCACCAATGGCAGGGGCCACCGGGGAGCTGTTTTTT.